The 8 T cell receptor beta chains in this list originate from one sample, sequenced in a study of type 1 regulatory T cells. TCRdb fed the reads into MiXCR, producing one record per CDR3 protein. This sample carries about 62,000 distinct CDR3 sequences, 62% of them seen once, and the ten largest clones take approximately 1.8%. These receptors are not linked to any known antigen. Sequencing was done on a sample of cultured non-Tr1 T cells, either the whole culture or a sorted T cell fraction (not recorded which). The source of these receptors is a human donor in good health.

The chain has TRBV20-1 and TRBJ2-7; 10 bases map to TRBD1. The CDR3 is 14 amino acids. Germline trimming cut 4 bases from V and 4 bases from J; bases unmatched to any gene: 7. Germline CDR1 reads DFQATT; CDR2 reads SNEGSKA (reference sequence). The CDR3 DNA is TGCAGTGCTAAGCCGGGACAGGGGAGGTACGAGCAGTACTTC. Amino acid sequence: CSAKPGQGRYEQYF.

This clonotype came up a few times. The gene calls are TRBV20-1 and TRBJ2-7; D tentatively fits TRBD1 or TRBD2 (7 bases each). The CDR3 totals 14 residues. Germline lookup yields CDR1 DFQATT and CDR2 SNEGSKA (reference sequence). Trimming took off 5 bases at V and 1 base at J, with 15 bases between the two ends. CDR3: CSAGGGGQSYEQYF. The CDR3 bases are TGCAGTGCTGGGGGGGGGGGACAGTCCTACGAGCAGTACTTC.

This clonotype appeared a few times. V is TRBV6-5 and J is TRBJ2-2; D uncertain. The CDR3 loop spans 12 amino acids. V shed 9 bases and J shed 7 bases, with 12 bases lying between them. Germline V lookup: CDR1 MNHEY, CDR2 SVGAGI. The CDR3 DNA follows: TGTGCCAGTCTCAGGTTCGGCGGGGAGCTGTTTTTT. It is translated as CASLRFGGELFF.

The CDR3 nucleotides read TGTGCCACCACGGACAGGGGGCAAGATACGCAGTATTTT. Its translation is CATTDRGQDTQYF. The rearrangement uses TRBV6-5 and TRBJ2-3; TRBD1 matches 11 bases. V was pared by 10 bases and J by 5 bases, with 5 bases of the junction left unmatched. This CDR3 is built from 13 residues. CDR1 is MNHEY, CDR2 SVGAGI, per germline.

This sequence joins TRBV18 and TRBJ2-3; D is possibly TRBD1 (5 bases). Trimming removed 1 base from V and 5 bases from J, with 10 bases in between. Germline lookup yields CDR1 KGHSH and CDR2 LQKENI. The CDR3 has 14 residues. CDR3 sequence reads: CASSPLTGGDTQYF. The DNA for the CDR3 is TGTGCCAGCTCACCACTTACAGGCGGAGATACGCAGTATTTT.

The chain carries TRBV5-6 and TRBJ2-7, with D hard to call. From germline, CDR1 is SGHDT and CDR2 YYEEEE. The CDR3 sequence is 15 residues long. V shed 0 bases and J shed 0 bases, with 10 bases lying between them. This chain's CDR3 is CASSLGGPSSYEQYF. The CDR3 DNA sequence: TGTGCCAGCAGCTTGGGGGGTCCGAGCTCCTACGAGCAGTACTTC.

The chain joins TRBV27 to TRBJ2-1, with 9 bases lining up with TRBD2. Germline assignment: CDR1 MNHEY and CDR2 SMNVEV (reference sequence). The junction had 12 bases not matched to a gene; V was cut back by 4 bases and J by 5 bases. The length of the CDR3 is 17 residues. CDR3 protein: CASSSIKTSGRNNEQFF. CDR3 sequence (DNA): TGTGCCAGCAGTTCTATCAAAACTAGCGGGCGGAACAATGAGCAGTTCTTC.

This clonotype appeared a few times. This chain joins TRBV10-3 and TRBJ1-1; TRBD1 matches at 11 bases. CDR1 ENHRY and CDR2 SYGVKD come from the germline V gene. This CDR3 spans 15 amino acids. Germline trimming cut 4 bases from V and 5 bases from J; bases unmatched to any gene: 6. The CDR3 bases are TGTGCCATCAGTGTTGGACAGGGGGCGCCGACTGAAGCTTTCTTT. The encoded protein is CAISVGQGAPTEAFF.